The source of this T cell receptor beta chain is a study of human T cells and chemical hapten exposure. Study-wide background: The variation in per-sample TCR yields arose mainly from small differences in pooled library volumes.

From whole blood left unfractionated, total RNA was extracted. The CDR3 extends over 15 amino acids. Germline-derived CDR1 and CDR2 are DFQATT and SNEGSKA (reference sequence). Deletions cut 5 bases from V and 2 bases from J, with 19 bases between. Study conclusions and caveats: TCRs above 1 in 1000 frequency did not change with DPC sensitization.

Turning to this clonotype: Its antigen is unknown.

The library tagged each cDNA molecule with unique molecular identifiers. Original handling: Samples held a median of around 100,000 TCRs, range about 20,000–700,000. TCRdb reprocessed the reads with MiXCR, giving one entry per CDR3 protein. The V and J calls follow TCRdb's processing rather than the paper's. The sample carries about 120,000 distinct CDR3 sequences, over 7% recorded once. The J gene is TRBJ2-7, the V gene TRBV20-1; TRBD2 might be the D (6 bases). The sample comprised whole blood. This receptor was taken from a human donor in good health. Some clones in this sample may be carry-over from other donors' samples. This chain's CDR3 is CSAGQWGVATYEQYF. CDR3 sequence (DNA): TGCAGTGCTGGACAATGGGGGGTTGCCACCTACGAGCAGTACTTC.